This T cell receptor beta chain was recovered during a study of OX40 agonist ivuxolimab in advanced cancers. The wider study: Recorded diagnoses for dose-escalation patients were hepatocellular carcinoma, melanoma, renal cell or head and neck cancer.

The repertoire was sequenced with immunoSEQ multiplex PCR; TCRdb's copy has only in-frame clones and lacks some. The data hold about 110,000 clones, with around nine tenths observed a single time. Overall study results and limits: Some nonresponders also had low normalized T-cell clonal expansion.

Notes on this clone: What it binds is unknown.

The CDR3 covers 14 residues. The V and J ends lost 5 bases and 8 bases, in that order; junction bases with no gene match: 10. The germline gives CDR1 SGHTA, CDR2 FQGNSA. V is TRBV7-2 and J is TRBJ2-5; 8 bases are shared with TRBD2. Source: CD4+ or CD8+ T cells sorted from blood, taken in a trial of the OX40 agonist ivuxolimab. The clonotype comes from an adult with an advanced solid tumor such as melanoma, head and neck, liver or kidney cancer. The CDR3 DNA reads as TGTGCCAGCAGCCCTAGGACTAGCCCAGGAACCCAGTACTTC. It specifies CASSPRTSPGTQYF.